Shown below are 10 T cell receptor beta chains from a single sample sequenced in a study of blood T cell repertoires in COVID-19. Measured with immunoSEQ multiplex PCR; TCRdb has only the in-frame clones, and not every one. This table holds under 250,000 clones, over 75% found once. Material: peripheral blood. These receptor sequences come from a man aged 45 to 65 with COVID-19, enrolled during active disease.

V gene TRBV18 combines with J gene TRBJ2-2, with TRBD2 identical over 8 bases. Germline V gene lookup returns CDR1 KGHSH and CDR2 LQKENI. CDR3 size: 15 residues. The V segment lost 6 bases and the J segment 4 bases; nucleotides outside the gene matches: 7. CDR3 sequence (DNA): TGTGCCAGCTCCGAACTAGCGGTAATCACCGGGGAGCTGTTTTTT. Translation: CASSELAVITGELFF.

CDR3 DNA sequence: TGTGCCAGCAGTACAGGGAGAGGGAGTGGCTACACCTTC. Its protein is CASSTGRGSGYTF. This rearrangement joins TRBV6-4 to TRBJ1-2, with a weak D call TRBD1 (6 bases). Between the trimmed V and J ends, which lost 5 bases and 7 bases, there was a span of 14 bases. The CDR3 is 13 residues long. The V gene's germline CDR1 is MRHNA and CDR2 SNTAGT.

The chain joins TRBV29-1 to TRBJ2-3; the D gene is possibly TRBD2 (6 bases). This CDR3 contains 13 residues. CDR1 SQVTM and CDR2 ANQGSEA come from the germline V gene. V was pared by 6 bases and J by 0 bases, with 10 bases between. The CDR3 here is CSVLGGSTDTQYF. As DNA, the CDR3 is TGCAGCGTCCTGGGGGGAAGCACAGATACGCAGTATTTT.

V usage is TRBV6-5 and J usage is TRBJ1-3, with a tentative D call TRBD1 (6 bases). The CDR3 consists of 15 residues. Germline V gives CDR1 MNHEY, CDR2 SVGAGI. Trimming cost V 6 bases and J 0 bases, with 12 bases left between them. CDR3 bases: TGTGCCAGCAGGCTTCGCAGGGGCTCTGGAAACACCATATATTTT. Translating gives CASRLRRGSGNTIYF.

The chain is built from TRBV28 and TRBJ2-1, with 7 positions matching TRBD2. CDR1 is MDHEN, CDR2 SYDVKM, per germline. The CDR3 sequence is 17 residues long. The trim removed 6 bases at V and 3 bases at J, leaving 14 bases unmatched. CDR3 sequence (DNA): TGTGCCAGCAGCCTATTGGTATGGCGGGGGATCTACAATGAGCAGTTCTTC. This gives the protein CASSLLVWRGIYNEQFF.

The rearrangement joins TRBV28 to TRBJ1-1; 9 bases match TRBD1. Trimming removed 8 bases from V and 2 bases from J; junction bases left unmatched: 9. This CDR3 has 15 residues. CDR1 is MDHEN, CDR2 SYDVKM, per germline. The CDR3 spells CASWGQGVGNTEAFF. CDR3 coding DNA: TGTGCCAGCTGGGGACAGGGTGTCGGAAACACTGAAGCTTTCTTT. Looking up the rest from reference TRBV28 and TRBJ1-1 gives the full variable domain: DVKVTQSSRYLVKRTGEKVFLECVQDMDHENMFWYRQDPGLGLRLIYFSYDVKMKEKGDIPEGYSVSREKKERFSLILESASTNQTSMYLCASWGQGVGNTEAFFGQGTRLTVV.

This clone showed up just once. The chain is built from TRBV30 and TRBJ1-4; D uncertain. The length of the CDR3 is 13 residues. From germline, CDR1 is GTSNPN and CDR2 SVGIG (reference sequence). Trimming took 2 bases from V and 3 from J, leaving 7 bases between them. CDR3 loop: CAWSSSANEKLFF. Written as DNA, the CDR3 is TGTGCCTGGAGTTCCTCTGCTAATGAAAAACTGTTTTTT. The entire variable domain, with the rest obtained from reference TRBV30 and TRBJ1-4, is as follows: SQTIHQWPATLVQPVGSPLSLECTVEGTSNPNLYWYRQAAGRGLQLLFYSVGIGQISSEVPQNLSASRPQDRQFILSSKKLLLSDSGFYLCAWSSSANEKLFFGSGTQLSVL.

The gene calls are TRBV24-1 and TRBJ2-3, with D perhaps matching TRBD2 (5 bases). The CDR3 length is 13 residues. The V gene lost 5 bases and the J gene lost 6 bases, with 11 bases spanning the gap. CDR1 is KGHDR, CDR2 SFDVKD, per germline. The CDR3: CATSGSGFDTQYF. The DNA of the CDR3 is TGTGCCACCAGTGGCTCGGGGTTCGATACGCAGTATTTT.

On this clone itself: The sample contains more than one DNA sequence encoding this CDR3. The chain recombines TRBV3-1 (or the pseudogene TRBV3-2) with TRBJ2-7, with TRBD2 as a possible D gene (6 bases). V lost 3 bases, J lost 4 bases, and 10 bases lay in between. There are 13 residues in the CDR3. Looked up from germline, CDR1 is LGHDT and CDR2 is YNNKEL (reference sequence). In nucleotides, the CDR3 is TGTGCCAGCAGCCAGGGGACTTCTTACGAGCAGTACTTC. Its translation is CASSQGTSYEQYF.

The chain links TRBV2 to TRBJ2-7, with no clear D. This CDR3 is built from 13 residues. The germline gives CDR1 SNHLY, CDR2 FYNNEI. Trimming took off 3 bases at V and 3 bases at J, with 9 bases between the two ends. The CDR3 loop reads CASSEGRVYEQYF. Written as DNA, the CDR3 is TGTGCCAGCAGTGAGGGTCGGGTCTACGAGCAGTACTTC. The whole variable domain, remainder taken from reference TRBV2 and TRBJ2-7, is EPEVTQTPSHQVTQMGQEVILRCVPISNHLYFYWYRQILGQKVEFLVSFYNNEISEKSEIFDDQFSVERPDGSNFTLKIRSTKLEDSAMYFCASSEGRVYEQYFGPGTRLTVT.